Here is one TCR beta chain with its context. As yet, its antigen is unknown. Some clones are missing from TCRdb's copy, which holds only in-frame ones; the method was immunoSEQ multiplex PCR. The data contain fewer than 200,000 clones, about 96% of them seen just once; the ten biggest clones take up approximately 0.82%. The data stem from a study of cytomegalovirus exposure and HLA in healthy donors. Points from the study as a whole: Associated with cytomegalovirus, according to the listing, were about 160 TCR beta chains.

CDR1 is SEHNR and CDR2 is FQNEAQ in the germline V gene (reference sequence). The CDR3 runs to 16 residues. V trimming: 5 bases; J trimming: 6 bases; junction bases outside the gene matches: 13. What was sequenced was PBMCs. The sequence came from a young woman in good health and CMV-seronegative. V gene TRBV7-9 combines with J gene TRBJ2-1; TRBD2 agrees at 7 bases. The CDR3 protein is CASSTTSGTKLNEQFF. CDR3 nucleotide sequence: TGTGCCAGCAGCACAACTTCCGGGACTAAACTCAATGAGCAGTTCTTC.